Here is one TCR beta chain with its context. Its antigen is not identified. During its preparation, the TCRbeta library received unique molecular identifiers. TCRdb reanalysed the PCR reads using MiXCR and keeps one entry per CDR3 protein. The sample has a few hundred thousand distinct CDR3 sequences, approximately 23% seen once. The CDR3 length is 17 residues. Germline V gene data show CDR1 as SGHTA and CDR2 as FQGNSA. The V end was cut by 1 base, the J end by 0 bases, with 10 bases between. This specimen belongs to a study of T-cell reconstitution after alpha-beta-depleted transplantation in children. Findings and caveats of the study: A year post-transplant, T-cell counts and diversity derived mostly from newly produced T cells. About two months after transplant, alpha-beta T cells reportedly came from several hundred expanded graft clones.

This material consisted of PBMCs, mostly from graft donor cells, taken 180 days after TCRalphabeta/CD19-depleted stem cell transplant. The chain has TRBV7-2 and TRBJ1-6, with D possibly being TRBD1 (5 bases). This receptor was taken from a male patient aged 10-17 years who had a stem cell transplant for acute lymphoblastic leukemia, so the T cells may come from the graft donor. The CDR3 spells CASSLVWGSSYNSPLHF. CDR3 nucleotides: TGTGCCAGCAGCTTAGTTTGGGGGAGCTCCTATAATTCACCCCTCCACTTT.